A single sample is the source of the 24 T cell receptor beta chains below, sequenced in a study of persistence of HIV-infected CD4 T cells. Nonspecific anti-CD3/anti-CD28 bead stimulation represents the broad CD4+ T cell repertoire. Sorting of responding CD4+ T cells relied on upregulated CD40 ligand together with CD69. No cognate antigen is known for these TCRs. The libraries were made with immunoSEQ version 4 in survey mode. Only in-frame clones appear in the TCRdb table, and some are missing; sequencing was by immunoSEQ multiplex PCR. The table shows more than 35,000 clones, with 80% to 90% occurring only once. This specimen consisted of CD4+ T cells sorted from PBMCs after approximately 19-hour stimulation, obtained from a patient who received antiretroviral therapy. All receptors derive from an adult man with HIV who was CMV-seropositive.

The rearrangement joins TRBV9 to TRBJ2-3; 7 positions match TRBD1. V dropped 3 bases and J dropped 0; count of bases not matched to a gene: 10. Germline V gene data show CDR1 as SGDLS and CDR2 as YYNGEE. This CDR3 region has 17 residues. Here the CDR3 DNA reads TGTGCCAGCAGCGCTGGGACAGCCACACCTAGCACAGATACGCAGTATTTT. It translates to CASSAGTATPSTDTQYF. The whole variable domain, filled in from reference TRBV9 and TRBJ2-3, reads DSGVTQTPKHLITATGQRVTLRCSPRSGDLSVYWYQQSLDQGLQFLIQYYNGEERAKGNILERFSAQQFPDLHSELNLSSLELGDSALYFCASSAGTATPSTDTQYFGPGTRLTVL.

Of note for this clone: A junction boundary mismatches the germline segment, possibly from a read error. This chain joins TRBV13 and TRBJ1-6, with D possibly matching TRBD1 (6 bases). The CDR3 contains 16 residues. CDR1 and CDR2 from the germline V gene are PRHDT and FYEKMQ (reference sequence). The CDR3 DNA reads TGTGCCAGCAGCTTAGGGGGGGCCTGGGATAATTCACCCCCCCACTTT. This encodes CASSLGGAWDNSPPHF. Complete variable domain (other parts from reference TRBV13 and TRBJ1-6): AAGVIQSPRHLIKEKRETATLKCYPIPRHDTVYWYQQGPGQDPQFLISFYEKMQSDKGSIPDRFSAQQFSDYHSELNMSSLELGDSALYFCASSLGGAWDNSPPHFGNGTRLTVT.

The chain links TRBV30 to TRBJ1-3; D not certain. V shed 5 bases and J shed 0 bases, with 8 bases lying between them. This CDR3 spans 13 amino acids. Per germline, CDR1 GTSNPN and CDR2 SVGIG (reference sequence). The CDR3 DNA is TGTGCCTGGGACTTTAGCTCTGGAAACACCATATATTTT. Translated, it gives CAWDFSSGNTIYF.

The rearrangement links TRBV5-4 to TRBJ2-5; the D gene is possibly TRBD2 (7 bases). Germline V gene sequence: CDR1 SGHNT, CDR2 YYREEE (reference sequence). Trimming pared 2 bases from V and 4 bases from J, leaving 18 bases between. The CDR3 extends over 16 amino acids. The CDR3 region is CASSLPRGGGIETQYF. The CDR3 DNA is TGTGCCAGCAGCTTACCCCGTGGGGGGGGCATAGAGACCCAGTACTTC.

This chain uses TRBV7-6 with TRBJ2-3; TRBD1 matches 11 bases. Germline CDR1 is SGHVS and CDR2 is FNYEAQ. The J segment lost 2 bases and the V segment lost 4 bases, leaving 8 bases of the junction unmatched. This CDR3 spans 17 amino acids. The CDR3 spells CASSSGQGAQSTDTQYF. CDR3 in DNA: TGTGCCAGCAGCTCAGGACAGGGGGCGCAGTCCACAGATACGCAGTATTTT.

This clone was observed a single time. V and J are TRBV6-5 and TRBJ2-1; weak D call: TRBD2 (5 bases). CDR1 MNHEY and CDR2 SVGAGI come from the germline V gene. Trimming left V 7 bases short and J 7 bases short, with 11 bases between. This CDR3 is built from 12 residues. The CDR3 loop reads CASTGFSNEQFF. In DNA, the CDR3 is TGTGCCAGCACGGGATTCTCTAATGAGCAGTTCTTC.

The CDR3 DNA reads TGTGCCTGGAGGGGAGGACTAGCCAACCCAGAGCAGTTCTTC. Residues: CAWRGGLANPEQFF. The V and J genes are TRBV30 and TRBJ2-1; TRBD2 matches 8 bases. This CDR3 contains 14 residues. The V and J ends lost 3 bases and 10 bases, in that order; junction bases with no gene match: 11. CDR1 and CDR2 (germline): GTSNPN, SVGIG (reference sequence).

The gene calls are TRBV2 and TRBJ1-5; the D gene is possibly TRBD1 (5 bases). The CDR3 is made up of 14 amino acids. Germline lookup yields CDR1 SNHLY and CDR2 FYNNEI. V shed 7 bases and J shed 3 bases, with 13 bases lying between them. In DNA form, the CDR3 reads TGTGCCAGCACCCAAGAGGGGTTCAATCAGCCCCAGCATTTT. Encoded protein: CASTQEGFNQPQHF.

V usage is TRBV10-3 and J usage is TRBJ2-7; tentative D call: TRBD2 (5 bases). The germline V gene encodes CDR1 ENHRY and CDR2 SYGVKD. V lost 3 bases, J lost 4 bases, and 10 bases lay in between. CDR3 length equals 13 residues. The DNA for the CDR3 is TGTGCCATCAGTGACATCGGCGGGTACGAGCAGTACTTC. It yields the protein CAISDIGGYEQYF.

This clone was seen more than once but under ten times. V is TRBV7-8 and J is TRBJ1-5; 9 positions match TRBD1. V dropped 0 bases and J dropped 7; count of bases not matched to a gene: 19. Germline V gene sequence: CDR1 SGHVS, CDR2 FQNEAQ. The CDR3 covers 20 residues. The CDR3 region is CASSLASFGDRADSRQPQHF. As DNA, the CDR3 is TGTGCCAGCAGCTTAGCGAGCTTCGGGGACAGGGCCGACTCGCGCCAGCCCCAGCATTTT.

In this sample, this clone turned up once. The chain recombines TRBV9 with TRBJ2-3; D is perhaps TRBD2 (6 bases). The CDR3 is made up of 16 amino acids. V gave up 3 bases and J gave up 3 bases, with 17 bases separating them. CDR1 SGDLS and CDR2 YYNGEE come from the germline V gene. In DNA form, the CDR3 reads TGTGCCAGCAGCGCCCCCGGGGGTTGGAGGACAGATACGCAGTATTTT. Its protein product is CASSAPGGWRTDTQYF.

The rearrangement links TRBV3-1 (or the pseudogene TRBV3-2) to TRBJ1-2, with D perhaps TRBD1 (5 bases). The length of the CDR3 is 14 residues. Trimming shortened V by 1 base and J by 4 bases, and 10 bases separated the two germline ends. The germline gives CDR1 LGHDT, CDR2 YNNKEL (reference sequence). CDR3 protein: CASSQVRQGYGYTF. The CDR3 region has the DNA TGTGCCAGCAGCCAAGTTCGGCAGGGCTATGGCTACACCTTC.

The V call is TRBV12-3 or TRBV12-4, the J call TRBJ1-5; TRBD1 is a possible D gene (5 bases). Deletions cut 4 bases from V and 7 bases from J, with 8 bases between. The length of the CDR3 is 12 residues. CDR3 protein: CASSSGGQPQHF. CDR3 coding DNA: TGTGCCAGCAGTTCCGGGGGACAGCCCCAGCATTTT.

This clone has only a few counts. The chain employs TRBV29-1 and TRBJ2-7; D possibly corresponds to TRBD2 (5 bases). There are 13 residues in the CDR3. Trimming took off 4 bases at V and 3 bases at J, with 13 bases between the two ends. Per the germline V gene, CDR1 is SQVTM and CDR2 is ANQGSEA. The chain's CDR3 is CSVVGETYYEQYF. The CDR3 DNA sequence: TGCAGCGTTGTTGGGGAGACCTACTACGAGCAGTACTTC.

This chain uses TRBV19 with TRBJ2-1; 14 nucleotides match TRBD2. The germline gives CDR1 LNHDA, CDR2 SQIVND (reference sequence). V was clipped by 6 bases and J by 2 bases; unmatched bases: 12. The CDR3 is 19 amino acids. This CDR3 reads CASSLSGTSGGLTYNEQFF. CDR3 DNA: TGTGCCAGTAGCTTATCCGGGACTAGCGGGGGATTGACCTACAATGAGCAGTTCTTC.

The rearrangement links TRBV19 to TRBJ2-3; the D is unclear. The CDR3 spans 12 residues. The V end was cut by 4 bases, the J end by 2 bases, with 4 bases between. The germline CDR1 and CDR2 sequences are LNHDA and SQIVND (reference sequence). CDR3 DNA sequence: TGTGCCAGTAGTAGAGACACAGATACGCAGTATTTT. Amino acids: CASSRDTDTQYF.

This clone has only a few counts. This sequence joins TRBV2 and TRBJ1-2, with 7 bases that match TRBD1. Losses at the gene ends were 5 bases for V and 7 bases for J; bases not matched to a gene: 10. The length of the CDR3 is 14 residues. Germline V CDR1 and CDR2: SNHLY, FYNNEI. CDR3 sequence: CASSRTGRDGGYTF. The CDR3 nucleotides are TGTGCCAGCAGTCGGACAGGCCGTGATGGTGGCTACACCTTC.

The chain employs TRBV6-2 or TRBV6-3 and TRBJ2-1; 7 bases line up with TRBD2. The V gene end was trimmed by 6 bases and the J gene end by 1 base; junction bases not matched to a gene: 0. The V gene's germline CDR1 is MNHEY and CDR2 SVGEGT. The CDR3 consists of 13 residues. The CDR3, as DNA: TGTGCCAGCAGCGGGGGGTCCTACAATGAGCAGTTCTTC. Protein product: CASSGGSYNEQFF.

The chain carries TRBV19 and TRBJ2-1; 8 bases match TRBD1. Germline trimming cut 7 bases from V and 7 bases from J; bases unmatched to any gene: 9. The germline gives CDR1 LNHDA, CDR2 SQIVND (reference sequence). The CDR3 extends over 14 amino acids. The CDR3 DNA follows: TGTGCCAGTACCCTTTGGACAGGGTCAAATGAGCAGTTCTTC. Encoded protein: CASTLWTGSNEQFF.

The chain links TRBV15 to TRBJ2-7, with D unresolved. The CDR3 has 14 residues. Germline CDR1 is LNHNV and CDR2 is YYDKDF (reference sequence). The germline V and J ends were trimmed by 3 bases and 2 bases, with 11 bases remaining between them. As DNA, the CDR3 is TGTGCCACCAGCAGGGAAGTAGGCCCCTACGAGCAGTACTTC. This gives the protein CATSREVGPYEQYF.

The chain joins TRBV12-3 or TRBV12-4 to TRBJ2-7; D is undetermined. V dropped 2 bases and J dropped 3 bases, with 2 bases sitting between them. The CDR3 is 11 residues long. The CDR3 DNA reads TGTGCCAGCAGTTTATACTACGAGCAGTACTTC. Residues: CASSLYYEQYF.

The CDR3 DNA is TGTGCCTGGAGTGCTGGGGCGGGAGGAAACACCATATATTTT. It yields the protein CAWSAGAGGNTIYF. The J gene is TRBJ1-3, the V gene TRBV30; tentatively, D is TRBD1 (5 bases). This CDR3 region has 14 residues. Germline lookup yields CDR1 GTSNPN and CDR2 SVGIG (reference sequence). V was shortened by 1 base and J by 4 bases, with 11 bases between the two germline ends.

The V and J genes are TRBV10-2 and TRBJ2-7; D unresolved. The germline gives CDR1 WSHSY, CDR2 SAAADI. V shed 6 bases and J shed 1 base, with 10 bases lying between them. The CDR3 contains 13 residues. The CDR3 DNA sequence: TGCGCCAGCAGGACGGCAGATTCCTACGAGCAGTACTTC. It encodes CASRTADSYEQYF.

This chain joins TRBV5-4 and TRBJ2-7; D remains unclear. This CDR3 comprises 14 residues. The germline V gene has CDR1 SGHNT and CDR2 YYREEE (reference sequence). The ends were cut back, 0 bases at V and 2 bases at J, with 9 bases in the middle. The CDR3 here is CASSLDVGTYEQYF. In DNA, the CDR3 is TGTGCCAGCAGCTTGGATGTAGGGACCTACGAGCAGTACTTC.